This T cell receptor (beta chain) originates from a study of cytomegalovirus exposure and HLA in healthy donors (dated by TCRdb to about 2017). A note on the overall study: An earlier analysis of approximately 590 of the donors reported 250 to 300 Gb of sequence data and about 100 million unique TCR beta sequences from 150 million to 200 million T cells. An early release covering roughly 640 HLA-typed donors comprised approximately 290 gigabases of sequencing data and about 90 million unique TCR sequences. The genetic ancestry cluster associated with self-reported Caucasian donors included 80% to 90% of the roughly 380 genotyped donors. The study aimed to test whether signatures of past pathogen exposure could be identified by cataloging public T cell receptors. The study profiled the T cell repertoires of fewer than 850 subjects by immunosequencing and related them to cytomegalovirus serostatus. Besides the first cohort of under 700 subjects, a separate validation cohort made up of roughly 120 different subjects was used. To predict cytomegalovirus infection status, the study combined high-throughput TCR immunosequencing, statistical association of individual TCRs with disease status, and machine learning. A later analysis re-analyzed previously published TCR beta repertoires from roughly 690 donors and added high-resolution HLA genotyping to study TCR occurrence patterns. The later analysis used no new phenotypic data to find candidate immune exposures, relying instead on TCR beta sequences and their occurrence across donors. An earlier analysis of about 620 of the donors applied high-throughput TCR beta sequencing to assess whether each TCR beta V gene segment acted as functional or pseudogenic. Alongside the repertoire data, information on donor age, sex, ethnicity and CMV serostatus was compiled. A later genetic analysis used genome-wide SNP genotypes for about three fifths of the 666 donors, treating that subset as a discovery cohort. All discovery cohort repertoires had been generated on a single sequencing platform. Both class I and class II loci were covered by HLA typing, at four-digit resolution. Typing coverage varied by locus: about 629-630 donors for A, B, C, DRB1 and DQB1; around 560 for DQA1; nearly 610 for DPA1; fewer than 480 for DPB1. Roughly five DR-DQ haplotypes were handled as single units for association and clustering, since linkage in the cohort was strong. Among 300 to 450 genotyped donors of the cohort, an average of approximately 230,000 unique TCR beta nucleotide sequences were sequenced per donor, roughly 20% of them non-productive.

Comments on this clone: The antigen this receptor binds is unknown. Base qualities are not at hand, and no much larger clone is one base apart.

The cohort consisted of 666 healthy bone marrow donors. All cohort members were sampled while nominally healthy, although unrecorded immune exposures were likely present. The donor was CMV seronegative and was included in the group of several hundred seronegative cohort members. Each donor provided a peripheral blood sample, and peripheral blood mononuclear cells were used for TCR beta sequencing. The Qiagen DNeasy Blood Extraction Kit was used to extract genomic DNA from the blood cell samples. Library preparation employed the immunoSEQ multiplex PCR assay. The multiplex PCR relied on a mix of 60 forward primers for TCR Vbeta segments and 13 reverse primers for TCR Jbeta segments. The CDR3 region of rearranged TCR beta genes was amplified from genomic DNA by a multiplex PCR assay. On the Illumina HiSeq System, the amplified TCR beta libraries were sequenced as 87-base-pair reads. On the study's bioinformatics: A later analysis counted 65 million to 90 million unique TCR beta chains across the 500 to 850 repertoires, and 9.5 million to 11 million of these chains were shared by at least two donors. To remove PCR and sequencing errors, raw reads were error-corrected and collapsed into unique sequences using a nearest-neighbor algorithm that merged closely related sequences. Alignment of CDR3 sequences to IMGT reference sequences was used to assign V, D and J gene segments. For a sequence to be retained, at least a six-nucleotide match to both a V gene segment and a J gene segment was required. A rearrangement counted as productive if the CDR3 had no stop codons and remained in frame with V and J, and every other rearrangement counted as non-productive. Following IMGT convention, CDR3 was defined as the stretch from the second conserved V-encoded cysteine to the conserved J-encoded phenylalanine. The earlier analysis of a few hundred of the donors excluded any sequence lacking an unambiguous match to a single V gene segment. In an earlier analysis of a few hundred of the donors, a V segment was called functional when productive rearrangements were above 56.7%, and segregating when the standard deviation between donors exceeded 5%. A statistical classification framework was developed to diagnose cytomegalovirus status using the catalog of TCR beta chain sequences. A later analysis assigned V and J genes by comparing TCR nucleotide sequences with IMGT/GENE-DB human TR gene sequences. In a later analysis, CDR3 sequences and most-parsimonious VDJ recombination scenarios were assigned using the TCRdist pipeline. In a later analysis, each TCR beta chain was defined by its CDR3 amino acid sequence together with its V-gene family, and reads lacking a unique V-gene family were excluded. As a way to deal with suspected cross-contamination and a sequencing artifact, a later analysis dropped nearly 600 nucleotide sequences that were highly shared and had low generation probability. For each public chain, a later analysis derived a clonal expansion index from normalized ranks of inferred template counts within each repertoire. In a later analysis, generation probabilities were computed with a VDJ recombination model fitted to out-of-frame rearrangements, and the resulting probabilities were checked against IGoR. In a later analysis, hypergeometric tests were used to score TCR-TCR, TCR-HLA and TCR-CMV co-occurrence, with a repertoire-size bias correction applied to TCR pairs. A later analysis estimated false discovery rates by permuting HLA or CMV assignments 20 times. A later analysis grouped co-occurring TCRs with DBSCAN, adding TCRdist sequence similarity when clustering within HLA-allele-positive subsets. Co-occurrence clustering excluded repertoires with fewer than 30,000 or more than 120,000 public chains, plus five with anomalous nucleotide sharing. Entries here come from immuneACCESS through TCRdb and include only in-frame sequences with V and J called. Some clones fail to appear in such tables; in the studies checked, an unresolved V gene covers under half of the shortfall, and the cause of the remainder is unknown. V and J calls and clone size come straight from that table; D and trimming were deduced from the DNA. The sample table holds approximately 270,000 clones, of which 75% to 85% were seen once. The top ten clones comprise less than 0.4% of the sample.

Summary of the overall study and its limitations: In a later analysis, HLA-associated TCR beta chains showed more clonal expansion and lower generation probabilities than non-associated chains that were equally common. In a later analysis, around 15,000 TCR beta sequences were associated with specific HLA alleles at a false discovery rate of 0.05. This cohort had only TCR beta chains sequenced, and the lack of alpha or paired-chain data limited which features could be detected. Presence/absence analyses assumed roughly uniform sequencing depth across donors, an assumption that may not hold. According to a later genetic analysis, donors in an Asian-associated ancestry cluster had fewer N-insertions in productive TCRs than the approximately 650-donor mean. An earlier analysis of roughly 570 of the donors showed that most TCR beta V segments appeared in productive rearrangements either about 87% or about 30% of the time, which broadly matched IMGT annotations. A few of the identified cytomegalovirus-associated TCR beta chains were confirmed in vitro to be specific for cytomegalovirus antigens. Because HLA typing was unavailable for some donors at each locus, only the typed subset was used in association tests. A cluster of highly shared sequence variants was judged likely to be a technical artifact of the sequencing pipeline. A later genetic analysis associated a missense DCLRE1C variant with V-gene and J-gene trimming of TCR beta chains, and an independent cohort replicated the association. The study listed 150 to 200 TCR beta chains as associated with cytomegalovirus. Linkage disequilibrium might explain the correlated functional status among segregating V segments, but an unknown experimental factor could not be ruled out. The authors suggested that the approach could potentially be extended to other disease states and immunological phenotypes. Strong co-occurrence of HLA alleles, especially DR and DQ, made assigning TCR associations to individual alleles difficult. Cytomegalovirus status was reported to be diagnosed by the classifier with high specificity and sensitivity in both the original and validation cohorts. A further reported finding was that TCR beta sequences accurately predicted the HLA-A and HLA-B alleles for most subjects in the first cohort. In a later analysis, the rate of TCR association differed among HLA loci, with DRB1 alleles having the most associated TCRs and HLA-C alleles having the fewest. According to a later analysis, most CMV-associated TCR beta chains appeared to be HLA-restricted, and the HLA associations seemed to be driven largely by CMV exposure. While some public TCRs were present in many individuals, most TCR sequences turned up only very rarely across donors. Because counts were too low, more than 15 rarely observed V segments, including chromosome 9 orphons, were excluded from the earlier analysis of around 590 of the donors. According to a later analysis, parvovirus B19, influenza, CMV and Epstein-Barr virus appeared linked to several top co-occurrence clusters. Immune exposure information for the cohort was limited to CMV serostatus.

Sequencing was carried out using PBMCs. The TCR comes from a girl aged 2-10 years in good health and CMV-seronegative.

This receptor carries the CDR3 CASSLGRLAGVRYNEQFF. Read as DNA, the sequence is TGTGCCAGCAGCTTAGGGCGACTAGCGGGAGTCAGATACAATGAGCAGTTCTTC. The chain joins TRBV7-3 to TRBJ2-1, and TRBD2 matches 12 of the central bases. CDR1 is given as SGHTA and CDR2 as FQGTGA, both from the germline V gene. V is cut back by 2 bases and J by 4 bases, with 9 bases in the junction unmatched. Taken from cysteine to phenylalanine, the CDR3 has 18 residues. Just CDR3 DNA is preserved here, 54 bases in frame from base 1.